This entry lists 8 T cell receptor beta chains sequenced from one sample in a study of blood T cells in healthy people across ages (dated by TCRdb to the mid-2010s). The protocol used for the library was 5' RACE. Sequencing was carried out with an Illumina HiSeq 2500. A second about 7 to 12 cycle PCR used a sample-barcoded 5' primer and a J-beta primer mix. In-frame beta chains were kept once TCRdb had trimmed the public reads at Q25 with fastp and called clones with MiXCR. Rows with one shared CDR3 protein collapse into an entry with the most common genes and DNA. Across this sample there are some 670,000 distinct CDR3 sequences, with around 50% seen only once. Roughly 13% of the sample goes to the ten largest clones. The sequencing input was blood. These receptors came from an elderly woman in good health.

This chain joins TRBV6-4 and TRBJ2-2; perhaps D is TRBD1 or TRBD2 (5 bases each). The CDR3 extends over 14 amino acids. V was cut by 2 bases and J by 6 bases, with 10 bases left in between. Germline CDR1 and CDR2: MRHNA and SNTAGT. The CDR3 loop is CASSDRGEAGELFF. Written as DNA, the CDR3 is TGTGCCAGCAGTGACAGGGGAGAGGCCGGGGAGCTGTTTTTT.

The rearrangement uses TRBV25-1 and TRBJ2-1; D is perhaps TRBD2 (6 bases). V was clipped by 2 bases and J by 2 bases, with 13 bases between them. CDR3 length: 16 residues. CDR1 and CDR2 from the germline V gene are MGHDK and SYGVNS. The CDR3 region is CASSENSGRPYNEQFF. The CDR3 bases are TGTGCCAGCAGTGAAAATAGCGGAAGACCCTACAATGAGCAGTTCTTC.

The chain uses TRBV7-2 and TRBJ2-3; tentative D call: TRBD2 (7 bases). Germline CDR1 is SGHTA and CDR2 is FQGNSA. This CDR3 comprises 14 residues. V lost 11 bases to trimming and J lost 0 bases, with 15 bases between them. The CDR3 DNA reads as TGTGCCTCGGGGGCACTAGCGAGCACAGATACGCAGTATTTT. As protein: CASGALASTDTQYF.

With respect to this clonotype: The junction departs from the called germline gene at one end, perhaps through a read error. The CDR3 DNA follows: TGTACCAGCAGCTTAGTAGGGGGCGCTTCCGATATGCAGTATTTT. This gives the protein CTSSLVGGASDMQYF. This chain connects TRBV7-9 to TRBJ2-3; 7 nucleotides align to TRBD1. The CDR3 has 15 residues. Germline loops: CDR1 SEHNR, CDR2 FQNEAQ (reference sequence).

The chain links TRBV6-1 to TRBJ2-7, with 13 bases aligning to TRBD2. CDR1 MNHNS and CDR2 SASEGT come from the germline V gene. J gave up 2 bases and V 5 bases, and 6 bases lay outside the gene matches. CDR3 size: 16 residues. The CDR3 DNA sequence: TGTGCCAGCAGTAATTACGGGACTAGCGGGACCTACGAGCAGTACTTC. Protein sequence: CASSNYGTSGTYEQYF.

The sample holds many counts of this clonotype. This sequence joins TRBV6-6 and TRBJ2-1; D is unclear. In germline, CDR1 is MNHNY, CDR2 SVGAGI (reference sequence). Trimming removed 2 bases at V and 7 bases at J, with 9 bases between. The length of the CDR3 is 13 residues. The CDR3 region is CASSYLKRNEQFF. CDR3 coding DNA: TGTGCCAGCAGTTACCTTAAACGGAATGAGCAGTTCTTC.

The chain combines TRBV6-1 with TRBJ1-2, with D tentatively TRBD1 (5 bases). The germline gives CDR1 MNHNS, CDR2 SASEGT. Deletions cut 8 bases from V and 7 bases from J, with 20 bases between. This CDR3 spans 14 amino acids. CDR3 nucleotides: TGTGCCAGCGTCTTCGGTTGGGGCGTTGGTGGCTACACCTTC. It codes for CASVFGWGVGGYTF.

This clonotype was seen at least ten times. This sequence joins TRBV5-6 and TRBJ2-1; tentative D call: TRBD1 (6 bases). Between the trimmed V and J ends, which lost 2 bases and 7 bases, there was a span of 13 bases. CDR3 length: 14 amino acids. Germline V lookup: CDR1 SGHDT, CDR2 YYEEEE. The CDR3 loop reads CASSFQDSLNEQFF. The CDR3 region has the DNA TGTGCCAGCAGCTTTCAGGACAGTTTGAATGAGCAGTTCTTC. Using reference TRBV5-6 and TRBJ2-1 for the parts outside the CDR3, the full variable domain is DAGVTQSPTHLIKTRGQQVTLRCSPKSGHDTVSWYQQALGQGPQFIFQYYEEEERQRGNFPDRFSGHQFPNYSSELNVNALLLGDSALYLCASSFQDSLNEQFFGPGTRLTVL.